This T cell receptor beta chain is from a study of graft-versus-host responses after intestinal transplantation. Study summary: Recipients had transplants, and these were multivisceral, liver-intestinal, or isolated intestinal. Following induction with anti-thymocyte globulin, all recipients were given tacrolimus and steroids for two to three years. Study observations and caveats: Recipient marrow held GvH clones, some first seen in ileum or blood. High graft-versus-host to host-versus-graft clonal ratios were found in allografts of patients who had graft-donor T cell macrochimerism.

Sequenced by immunoSEQ multiplex PCR; TCRdb stores in-frame clones only, minus some. Seen here are more than 45,000 clones, around 91% observed once, and the top ten hold around 2.5%. This CDR3 is 14 amino acids long. The V end was cut by 5 bases, the J end by 3 bases, with 12 bases between. CDR1 and CDR2 (germline): SEHNR, FQNEAQ (reference sequence). About this clone: Antigen unknown.

Sample: PBMCs, taken approximately four months after intestinal transplantation. The sequence came from a human patient who received an intestinal transplant, so some T cells may come from the graft donor. The gene calls are TRBV7-9 and TRBJ2-3; D may be TRBD1 or TRBD2 (6 bases each). The CDR3 nucleotides are TGTGCCAGCAGCCCAGGAGGGGGTACAGATACGCAGTATTTT. Translating gives CASSPGGGTDTQYF.